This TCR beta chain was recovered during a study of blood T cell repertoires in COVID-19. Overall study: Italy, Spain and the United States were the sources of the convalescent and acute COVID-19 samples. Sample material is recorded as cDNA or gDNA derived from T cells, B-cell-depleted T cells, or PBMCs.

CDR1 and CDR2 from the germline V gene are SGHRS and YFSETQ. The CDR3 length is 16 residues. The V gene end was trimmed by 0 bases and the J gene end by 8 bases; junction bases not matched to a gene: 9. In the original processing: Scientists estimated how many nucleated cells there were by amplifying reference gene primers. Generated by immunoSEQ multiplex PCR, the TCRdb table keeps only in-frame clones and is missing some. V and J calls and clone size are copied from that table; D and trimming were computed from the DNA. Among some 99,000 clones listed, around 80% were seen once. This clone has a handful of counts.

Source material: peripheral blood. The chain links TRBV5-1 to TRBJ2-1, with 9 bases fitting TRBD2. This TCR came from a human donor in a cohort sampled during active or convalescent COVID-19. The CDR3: CASSLGLVAGVHEQFF. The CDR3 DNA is TGCGCCAGCAGCTTGGGATTAGTAGCGGGGGTACATGAGCAGTTCTTC. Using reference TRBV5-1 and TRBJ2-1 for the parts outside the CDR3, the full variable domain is KAGVTQTPRYLIKTRGQQVTLSCSPISGHRSVSWYQQTPGQGLQFLFEYFSETQRNKGNFPGRFSGRQFSNSRSEMNVSTLELGDSALYLCASSLGLVAGVHEQFFGPGTRLTVL.